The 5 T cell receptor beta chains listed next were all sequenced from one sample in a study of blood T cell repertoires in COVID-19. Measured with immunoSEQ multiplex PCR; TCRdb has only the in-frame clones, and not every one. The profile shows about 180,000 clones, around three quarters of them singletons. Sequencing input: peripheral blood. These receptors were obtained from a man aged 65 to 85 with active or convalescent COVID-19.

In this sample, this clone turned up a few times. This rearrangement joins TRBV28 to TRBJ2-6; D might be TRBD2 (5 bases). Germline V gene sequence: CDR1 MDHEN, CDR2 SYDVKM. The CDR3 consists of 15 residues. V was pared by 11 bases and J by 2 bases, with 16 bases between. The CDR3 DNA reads TGTGCCGTCAGCCGGGGTAGGGCTGGGGCCAACGTCCTGACTTTC. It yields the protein CAVSRGRAGANVLTF.

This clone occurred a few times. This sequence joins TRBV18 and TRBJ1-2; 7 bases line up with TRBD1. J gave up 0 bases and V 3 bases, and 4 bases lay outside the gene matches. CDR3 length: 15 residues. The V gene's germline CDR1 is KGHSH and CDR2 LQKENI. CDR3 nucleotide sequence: TGTGCCAGCTCACCGGGGACAGATTCTAACTATGGCTACACCTTC. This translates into CASSPGTDSNYGYTF.

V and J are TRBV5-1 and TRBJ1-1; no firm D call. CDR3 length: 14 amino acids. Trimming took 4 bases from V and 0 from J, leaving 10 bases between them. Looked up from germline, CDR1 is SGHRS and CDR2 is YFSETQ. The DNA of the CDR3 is TGCGCCAGCAGCCCGACTATAATGAACACTGAAGCTTTCTTT. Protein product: CASSPTIMNTEAFF.

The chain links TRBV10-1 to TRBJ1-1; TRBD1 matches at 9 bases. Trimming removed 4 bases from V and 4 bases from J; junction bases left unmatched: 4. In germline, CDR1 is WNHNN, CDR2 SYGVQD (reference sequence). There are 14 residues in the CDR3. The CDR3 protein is CASSGGQGGTEAFF. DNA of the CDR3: TGCGCCAGCAGTGGGGGACAGGGCGGCACTGAAGCTTTCTTT.

The CDR3 region is CAWSEGIVMEETQYF. The CDR3 DNA reads TGTGCCTGGAGCGAGGGAATAGTTATGGAAGAGACCCAGTACTTC. The chain combines TRBV30 with TRBJ2-5; a weak D match, TRBD2 (5 bases). V gave up 3 bases and J gave up 3 bases, with 17 bases separating them. The CDR3 contains 15 residues. Germline assignment: CDR1 GTSNPN and CDR2 SVGIG (reference sequence).